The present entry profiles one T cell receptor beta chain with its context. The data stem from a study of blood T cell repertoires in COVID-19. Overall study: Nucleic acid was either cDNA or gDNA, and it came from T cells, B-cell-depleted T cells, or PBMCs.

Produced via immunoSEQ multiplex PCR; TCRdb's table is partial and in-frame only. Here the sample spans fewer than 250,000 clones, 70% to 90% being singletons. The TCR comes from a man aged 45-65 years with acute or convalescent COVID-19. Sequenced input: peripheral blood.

The CDR3, as DNA: TGTGCCAGCAGTTCGGCGGTGAGCCCCTACAATGAGCAGTTCTTC. Protein: CASSSAVSPYNEQFF. The J gene is TRBJ2-1, the V gene TRBV6-5, with D unclear. The CDR3 is made up of 15 amino acids. CDR1 and CDR2 from the germline V gene are MNHEY and SVGAGI. V was pared by 4 bases and J by 2 bases, with 12 bases between.